The text below deals with one T cell receptor (beta chain). Through a sample-barcoded 5' primer and a J-beta primer mix, a second PCR was run for about 7 to 12 cycles. TCRdb re-derived calls from the 5' RACE reads in MiXCR, one entry per CDR3 protein. The sample consists of some 930,000 distinct CDR3 sequences, around 29% of them appearing once. The germline V gene encodes CDR1 SEHNR and CDR2 FQNEAQ (reference sequence). The V gene lost 7 bases and the J gene lost 1 base, with 8 bases spanning the gap. This CDR3 is built from 14 residues. The data were taken from a study of blood T cells in healthy people across ages. These data also formed part of another study, on T cells of mothers and their children.

The receptor was derived from a woman between 35 and 50 years old in good health. The sample taken for sequencing was blood. The chain recombines TRBV7-9 with TRBJ2-6; D is undetermined. The DNA of the CDR3 is TGTGCCAGCATCCTTGGGTCTGGGGCCAACGTCCTGACTTTC. Its protein is CASILGSGANVLTF.